This T cell receptor beta chain was captured by sequencing in a study of CD8 T cells in Susac syndrome. For the study at large: When blood was drawn, patients with Susac syndrome were on intravenous immunoglobulin alone, on corticosteroids, or therapy-naive.

This CDR3 contains 15 residues. The germline V gene has CDR1 SGHRS and CDR2 YFSETQ. J gave up 10 bases and V 2 bases, and 8 bases lay outside the gene matches. This clonotype was detected once. RNA totalling about 0.5 to 1 ug underwent reverse transcription with random hexamers. TCRdb recomputed calls from the immunoSEQ multiplex PCR reads with MiXCR, one row per CDR3 protein. This sample yields 150,000 to 200,000 distinct CDR3 sequences, of which under 97% are seen a single time; roughly 0.093% belongs to the top ten. This receptor was taken from a human donor with Susac syndrome. The gene calls are TRBV5-1 and TRBJ2-1; 11 bases fit TRBD2. Sequencing input: CD4+ T cells from PBMCs. The CDR3 is CASSFLAGGTSEQFF. DNA of the CDR3: TGCGCCAGCAGCTTTCTAGCGGGGGGAACCTCCGAGCAGTTCTTC.